This record concerns one TCR beta chain sequence. The target antigen is unknown. Through a sample-barcoded 5' primer and a J-beta primer mix, a second PCR was run for roughly 7 to 11 cycles. Each cDNA molecule received a tag from a template-switch adaptor that had 12 random nucleotides. TCRdb re-derived calls from the 5' RACE reads in MiXCR, one entry per CDR3 protein. The repertoire holds 750,000 to 850,000 distinct CDR3 sequences, with 25% as singletons. The sample belongs to a study of blood T cells in healthy people across ages. General study results and limits: Per million T cells, TCR beta diversity dropped about linearly as age rose. Any conclusive comparison of naive versus antigen-experienced cells was prevented by using unsorted PBMCs.

Germline assignment: CDR1 SGHVS and CDR2 FQNEAQ. Trimming stripped 1 base from V and 10 bases from J, with 13 bases between. The CDR3 runs to 13 residues. These data are also associated with another study on T cells of mothers and their children. That source adds: Roughly 6 children, together with their three healthy Caucasian mothers, made up the donors.

This sequence originates from a boy under 18 in good health. The genes are TRBV7-8 and TRBJ2-5, with D possibly matching TRBD2 (5 bases). Sequenced input: blood. This CDR3 reads CASSLENLRDQYF. DNA for the CDR3: TGTGCCAGCAGCTTAGAAAATCTGAGGGACCAGTACTTC. The whole variable domain, remainder taken from reference TRBV7-8 and TRBJ2-5, is GAGVSQSPRYKVAKRGQDVALRCDPISGHVSLFWYQQALGQGPEFLTYFQNEAQLDKSGLPSDRFFAERPEGSVSTLKIQRTQQEDSAVYLCASSLENLRDQYFGPGTRLLVL.